These 18 T cell receptor beta chains share one sample of origin, sequenced in a study of beta chain features in type 1 diabetes. These receptors' antigens are unknown. Findings and limits, study-wide: TCRB CDR3s from Type 1 diabetes patients were moderately but significantly shorter in all four CD4+ subsets.

The study reverse transcribed the entire isolated RNA, so it sequenced expressed TCRB transcripts. TCRdb's copy holds only in-frame clones and misses some; the assay was immunoSEQ multiplex PCR. The sample has fewer than 400,000 clones; over 7% are singletons. Sequencing used central memory CD4+ T cells from blood. All receptors come from a man aged 30-40 years with type 1 diabetes.

This clone appeared many times. V usage is TRBV6-5 and J usage is TRBJ2-3, with D unclear. This CDR3 has 12 residues. Germline assignment: CDR1 MNHEY and CDR2 SVGAGI. V was pared by 11 bases and J by 2 bases, with 11 bases between. DNA of the CDR3: TGTGCCGGCTGGACCTCCACAGATACGCAGTATTTT. It codes for CAGWTSTDTQYF.

This clone came up a few times. This sequence joins TRBV5-4 and TRBJ2-7; D remains ambiguous. Per germline, CDR1 SGHNT and CDR2 YYREEE (reference sequence). Trimming pared 1 base from V and 0 bases from J, leaving 8 bases between. This CDR3 has 14 residues. The CDR3 nucleotides read TGTGCCAGCAGCTTGTATGCAGGCTCCTACGAGCAGTACTTC. It specifies CASSLYAGSYEQYF.

This clone was seen a few times. V gene TRBV9 combines with J gene TRBJ2-6; 7 nucleotides agree with TRBD2. The CDR3 totals 18 residues. Trimming at V came to 3 bases and at J to 0 bases, leaving 9 bases not matched to a gene. From germline, CDR1 is SGDLS and CDR2 YYNGEE. CDR3 nucleotide sequence: TGTGCCAGCAGCGCTACTTTTGGACTAGACTCTGGGGCCAACGTCCTGACTTTC. Encoded protein: CASSATFGLDSGANVLTF.

This clone was recorded a few times. Distinct nucleotide sequences in the sample also encode this CDR3. The chain has TRBV27 and TRBJ2-1; D is unclear. The CDR3 spans 12 residues. V dropped 2 bases and J dropped 7 bases, with 6 bases sitting between them. Germline CDR1 MNHEY, CDR2 SMNVEV (reference sequence). CDR3 sequence reads: CASSLKGNEQFF. Written as DNA, the CDR3 is TGTGCCAGCAGTTTAAAAGGGAATGAGCAGTTCTTC.

This clone appeared a few times. The chain has TRBV5-1 and TRBJ1-6, with D unclear. Germline-derived CDR1 and CDR2 are SGHRS and YFSETQ. V lost 0 bases to trimming and J lost 7 bases, with 11 bases between them. The CDR3 is made up of 15 amino acids. CDR3 sequence: CASSLDWGQNSPLHF. CDR3 bases: TGCGCCAGCAGCTTGGATTGGGGTCAAAATTCACCCCTCCACTTT.

This chain links TRBV4-1 with TRBJ2-7, with D tentatively TRBD2 (5 bases). The CDR3 contains 15 residues. CDR1 and CDR2 (germline): MGHRA, YSYEKL. Trimming took 0 bases from V and 7 from J, leaving 16 bases between them. The CDR3: CASSQDVRTSGEQYF. DNA for the CDR3: TGCGCCAGCAGCCAAGATGTAAGGACCTCGGGGGAGCAGTACTTC.

This clone came up a few times. This chain links TRBV29-1 with TRBJ1-1; a weak D match, TRBD1 (6 bases). V gave up 7 bases and J gave up 1 base, with 13 bases separating them. The germline V gene has CDR1 SQVTM and CDR2 ANQGSEA. The CDR3 runs to 13 residues. CDR3 in DNA: TGCAGCGCCACGGACAGCGGGAACACTGAAGCTTTCTTT. Protein sequence: CSATDSGNTEAFF.

This clone was found a few times. This chain connects TRBV2 to TRBJ2-2; 8 nucleotides match TRBD2. The CDR3 is 16 residues long. V was pared by 8 bases and J by 4 bases, with 12 bases of the junction left unmatched. The germline gives CDR1 SNHLY, CDR2 FYNNEI. The CDR3 DNA reads TGTGCCAGCCGACTCCAGGGAGCGGGGGTCACCGGGGAGCTGTTTTTT. Protein: CASRLQGAGVTGELFF.

The CDR3 nucleotides read TGTGCCAGCAACCAGGCCCACGAGCAGTACTTC. This encodes CASNQAHEQYF. The chain uses TRBV6-1 and TRBJ2-7; no clear D. Germline V lookup: CDR1 MNHNS, CDR2 SASEGT. The CDR3 length is 11 residues. Trimming stripped 7 bases from V and 5 bases from J, with 9 bases between.

This clone was counted a few times. The chain combines TRBV27 with TRBJ1-6; the D gene is possibly TRBD1 (5 bases). Trimming took off 6 bases at V and 9 bases at J, with 18 bases between the two ends. Germline V gene lookup returns CDR1 MNHEY and CDR2 SMNVEV (reference sequence). The CDR3 extends over 15 amino acids. This CDR3 is CASREGEGGSSPLHF. CDR3 bases: TGTGCCAGCAGAGAAGGGGAGGGAGGGAGTTCACCCCTCCACTTT.

This clone was seen only a few times. The chain links TRBV5-1 to TRBJ2-3; D gene ambiguous. Germline values: CDR1 SGHRS, CDR2 YFSETQ. V was trimmed by 0 bases and J by 2 bases, leaving 4 bases between them. The CDR3 totals 13 residues. DNA for the CDR3: TGCGCCAGCAGCTTGGACCACACAGATACGCAGTATTTT. It is translated as CASSLDHTDTQYF.

This clone has more than one count but fewer than ten. An end of the junction does not agree with germline; a read error may underlie this. The V call is TRBV11-2, the J call TRBJ1-4; 8 nucleotides match TRBD1. Germline CDR1 is SGHAT and CDR2 is FQNNGV. The CDR3 runs to 16 residues. The CDR3 bases are TGCGCCAGCAGCCACAATCCACAGGGGGATAATGAAAAACTGTTTTTT. Protein: CASSHNPQGDNEKLFF.

This clone came up many times. V and J are TRBV21-1 and TRBJ1-1. TRBV21-1 is noted as a pseudogene. The CDR3 covers 12 residues. For the CDR3, the DNA is TGTGCCAGCAGCATGGAGCACACTGAAGCTTTCTTT. As protein: CASSMEHTEAFF.

This clone was detected only a few times. The V call is TRBV27, the J call TRBJ2-7; D is perhaps TRBD2 (6 bases). The CDR3 is 15 amino acids. Trimming took 3 bases from V and 0 from J, leaving 12 bases between them. Germline V gene lookup returns CDR1 MNHEY and CDR2 SMNVEV (reference sequence). The CDR3: CASSLHHGSSYEQYF. The DNA of the CDR3 is TGTGCCAGCAGTTTGCACCACGGGAGCTCCTACGAGCAGTACTTC.

This clone has a handful of counts. Different DNA sequences within this sample yield the same CDR3. This rearrangement joins TRBV7-2 to TRBJ2-5; no definite D call. Germline values: CDR1 SGHTA, CDR2 FQGNSA. The CDR3 totals 12 residues. V was shortened by 2 bases and J by 5 bases, with 6 bases between the two germline ends. The CDR3 loop is CASSLSVETQYF. As DNA, the CDR3 is TGTGCCAGCAGCTTATCGGTTGAGACCCAGTACTTC. The full variable domain, its missing parts supplied by reference TRBV7-2 and TRBJ2-5, is GAGVSQSPSNKVTEKGKDVELRCDPISGHTALYWYRQSLGQGLEFLIYFQGNSAPDKSGLPSDRFSAERTGGSVSTLTIQRTQQEDSAVYLCASSLSVETQYFGPGTRLLVL.

The V gene is TRBV18, the J gene TRBJ2-7; D unresolved. The CDR3 spans 12 residues. V dropped 3 bases and J dropped 6 bases, with 9 bases sitting between them. Germline V CDR1 and CDR2: KGHSH, LQKENI. The DNA of the CDR3 is TGTGCCAGCTCACCCAGCCTAGGCGAGCAGTACTTC. Its protein is CASSPSLGEQYF.

The genes are TRBV6-6 and TRBJ2-2, with TRBD1 matching 9 bases. This CDR3 has 14 residues. Germline V CDR1 and CDR2: MNHNY, SVGAGI (reference sequence). J gave up 1 base and V 11 bases, and 5 bases lay outside the gene matches. The CDR3 is CAAQGQGNTGELFF. For the CDR3, the DNA is TGTGCCGCCCAGGGACAGGGGAACACCGGGGAGCTGTTTTTT.

The sample holds a few counts of this clone. The CDR3 bases are TGTGCCAGCAGCCCTAGAGCACTAGCGGGGTCCTCCTACGAGCAGTACTTC. The encoded protein is CASSPRALAGSSYEQYF. The chain uses TRBV9 and TRBJ2-7; 10 positions agree with TRBD2. The CDR3 spans 17 residues. V lost 4 bases, J lost 0 bases, and 10 bases stayed unmatched. Germline V CDR1 and CDR2: SGDLS, YYNGEE.